A selection of T cell receptor beta chains follows, all from one sample in a study of blood T cell repertoires in COVID-19. Some clones are missing from TCRdb's copy, which holds only in-frame ones; the method was immunoSEQ multiplex PCR. Of roughly 250,000 clones in the sample, 75% to 95% were seen once. The sequenced sample consisted of PBMCs or T cells enriched from blood (not recorded which). These receptors were taken from a woman aged 18-30 years who had recovered from COVID-19. Both conserved end residues are part of each CDR3. D genes are given only for firm matches. Part of the rows lack a size; the others show once, few, many or a class for expanded clones.

CASSPTGLNYGYTF | TGCGCCAGCAGCCCGACAGGGCTGAACTATGGCTACACCTTC | TRBJ1-2 | - | TRBV5-1 | TRBD1
CASREGAGGQPQHF | TGTGCCAGCAGGGAAGGAGCCGGCGGGCAGCCCCAGCATTTT | TRBJ1-5 | - | TRBV2 | -
CASSLIRRGSNQPQHF | TGTGCCAGCAGTTTAATCAGAAGGGGTAGCAATCAGCCCCAGCATTTT | TRBJ1-5 | - | TRBV28 | -
CASSLGQGAGQPQHF | TGTGCCAGCAGCCTTGGACAGGGGGCGGGTCAGCCCCAGCATTTT | TRBJ1-5 | - | TRBV7-2 | TRBD1
CASSLTPVQYGYTF | TGTGCCAGCAGTTTAACCCCAGTCCAGTATGGCTACACCTTC | TRBJ1-2 | - | TRBV28 | -
CASRQNVDRGWYGYTF | TGCGCCAGCAGACAAAATGTGGACAGGGGTTGGTATGGCTACACCTTC | TRBJ1-2 | - | TRBV4-1 | TRBD1
CASSRMDRDQPQHF | TGTGCCAGCTCACGTATGGACAGGGATCAGCCCCAGCATTTT | TRBJ1-5 | few | TRBV18 | TRBD1
CASSYPNRGEQYF | TGTGCCAGCAGTTACCCCAACAGGGGCGAGCAGTACTTC | TRBJ2-7 | - | TRBV6-2/TRBV6-3 | TRBD1
CASSQDRGRSYEKLFF | TGTGCCAGCAGCCAAGACAGGGGGCGATCGTATGAAAAACTGTTTTTT | TRBJ1-4 | few | TRBV4-2 | TRBD1
CASSWGLLGGSYEQYF | TGTGCCAGCAGTTGGGGTCTTCTGGGAGGCTCCTACGAGCAGTACTTC | TRBJ2-7 | - | TRBV6-5 | -
CASSLLAGTGFYEQYF | TGTGCCAGCAGCTTATTAGCCGGGACAGGGTTTTACGAGCAGTACTTC | TRBJ2-7 | - | TRBV7-2 | TRBD1
CASSLYRENSPLHF | TGTGCCAGCAGTTTATACAGGGAGAATTCACCCCTCCACTTT | TRBJ1-6 | - | TRBV28 | -
CASSLYGTSGKETQYF | TGTGCCAGCAGCTTATACGGGACTAGCGGGAAAGAGACCCAGTACTTC | TRBJ2-5 | - | TRBV7-2 | TRBD2
CASSLQGAGGRQFF | TGTGCCAGCAGCTTACAAGGGGCAGGGGGAAGGCAGTTCTTC | TRBJ2-1 | few | TRBV7-6 | TRBD1
CASKATSGDEQYF | TGTGCCAGCAAAGCGACTAGCGGGGACGAGCAGTACTTC | TRBJ2-7 | - | TRBV2 | TRBD2
CASSLVSSGTSLAEQYF | TGTGCCAGCAGCTTGGTTTCCTCCGGGACTTCCCTCGCGGAGCAGTACTTC | TRBJ2-7 | - | TRBV5-4 | -
CASSIPTTTGTDTQYF | TGTGCCAGTAGTATCCCCACGACGACAGGCACAGATACGCAGTATTTT | TRBJ2-3 | - | TRBV19 | -
CASSLIAGGNADTQYF | TGTGCCAGCAGCTTGATCGCGGGAGGAAACGCAGATACGCAGTATTTT | TRBJ2-3 | - | TRBV5-6 | TRBD2
CASSQGARDNTGELFF | TGCGCCAGCAGCCAAGGGGCGCGGGATAACACCGGGGAGCTGTTTTTT | TRBJ2-2 | few | TRBV4-1 | -
CASSYRGQMNEQFF | TGTGCCAGCAGTTACAGAGGACAAATGAATGAGCAGTTCTTC | TRBJ2-1 | few | TRBV6-2/TRBV6-3 | -
CASSPPRTGTEAFF | TGTGCCAGCTCACCCCCCAGGACAGGGACTGAAGCTTTCTTT | TRBJ1-1 | - | TRBV18 | TRBD1
CASSRSSDRGMELFF | TGTGCCAGCTCACGCTCAAGTGACAGGGGGATGGAGCTGTTTTTT | TRBJ2-2 | - | TRBV18 | TRBD1
CASSQDPSSGRRDTQYF | TGCGCCAGCAGCCAAGATCCGTCTAGCGGGAGGCGAGATACGCAGTATTTT | TRBJ2-3 | - | TRBV4-1 | TRBD2
CASSSRVADGYTF | TGTGCCAGCAGTTCCAGGGTCGCTGATGGCTACACCTTC | TRBJ1-2 | - | TRBV6-2/TRBV6-3 | -
CASSSSSGGPYNEQFF | TGCGCCAGCAGCTCAAGCTCGGGAGGGCCTTACAATGAGCAGTTCTTC | TRBJ2-1 | - | TRBV5-1 | TRBD2
CATGTSGGTGYYEQYF | TGTGCCACCGGCACGAGTGGGGGGACAGGGTACTACGAGCAGTACTTC | TRBJ2-7 | - | TRBV15 | TRBD1
CASSQDRLTGGRHEQYF | TGCGCCAGCAGCCAAGATAGGTTGACAGGGGGTCGCCACGAGCAGTACTTC | TRBJ2-7 | - | TRBV4-3 | TRBD1
CASSNRDEQFF | TGTGCCAGTAGTAATAGAGATGAGCAGTTCTTC | TRBJ2-1 | - | TRBV19 | -
CATSRDRTGNHEQYF | TGTGCCACCAGCAGAGATCGGACAGGGAACCACGAGCAGTACTTC | TRBJ2-7 | once | TRBV15 | TRBD1
CASSPRSGLAGAGDTQYF | TGTGCCAGCAGCCCGCGATCGGGACTAGCGGGAGCCGGGGATACGCAGTATTTT | TRBJ2-3 | - | TRBV7-6 | TRBD2
CASSFGSGETQYF | TGTGCCAGCAGCTTTGGGTCGGGGGAGACCCAGTACTTC | TRBJ2-5 | - | TRBV11-1 | -
CASSHEFLEGASYNEQFF | TGTGCCAGCAGCCATGAATTTCTGGAGGGAGCCTCCTACAATGAGCAGTTCTTC | TRBJ2-1 | - | TRBV7-9 | -
CASSLGRDGYTF | TGTGCCAGCAGCTTAGGGAGGGACGGCTACACCTTC | TRBJ1-2 | - | TRBV11-2 | -
CASNNVAGGHGETQYF | TGTGCCAGTAATAACGTTGCGGGAGGACACGGAGAGACCCAGTACTTC | TRBJ2-5 | - | TRBV19 | TRBD2
CASRALYGYTF | TGTGCCAGCAGGGCCCTTTATGGCTACACCTTC | TRBJ1-2 | - | TRBV12-3/TRBV12-4 | -
CASSLQQGRNTEAFF | TGTGCCAGCAGTTTACAGCAGGGCAGGAACACTGAAGCTTTCTTT | TRBJ1-1 | once | TRBV27 | -
CASRRGSSYNSPLHF | TGTGCCAGCAGGAGGGGGAGCTCCTATAATTCACCCCTCCACTTT | TRBJ1-6 | - | TRBV28 | -
CASSKLGQGARAFF | TGTGCCAGCAGCAAGCTGGGGCAGGGGGCGCGGGCTTTCTTT | TRBJ1-1 | - | TRBV7-2 | TRBD1
CSAPLNTEAFF | TGCAGTGCTCCCTTAAACACTGAAGCTTTCTTT | TRBJ1-1 | - | TRBV20-1 | -
CASSPSDRGKYGYTF | TGTGCCAGCAGTCCCTCCGACAGGGGGAAGTATGGCTACACCTTC | TRBJ1-2 | - | TRBV6-6 | TRBD1